This entry lists 30 T cell receptor beta chains sequenced from one sample in a study of neurological immune-mediated disorders. In TCRdb, the 5' RACE reads were re-called with MiXCR into one record per CDR3 protein. The profile covers about 55,000 distinct CDR3 sequences, with around 4% appearing a single time and over 5.5% taken by the ten largest. Input material: PBMCs. All receptors come from a man aged 60-69 years with multiple sclerosis.

This clonotype has just a few counts. V usage is TRBV18 and J usage is TRBJ1-2; 7 nucleotides line up with TRBD1. Germline CDR1 reads KGHSH; CDR2 reads LQKENI. There are 14 residues in the CDR3. After removal of 3 bases from V and 4 bases from J, the junction contained 5 bases not matched to a gene. CDR3 coding DNA: TGTGCCAGCTCACCTCCGGACAGGTTCTATGGCTACACCTTC. This encodes CASSPPDRFYGYTF. The whole variable domain, remainder taken from reference TRBV18 and TRBJ1-2, is NAGVMQNPRHLVRRRGQEARLRCSPMKGHSHVYWYRQLPEEGLKFMVYLQKENIIDESGMPKERFSAEFPKEGPSILRIQQVVRGDSAAYFCASSPPDRFYGYTFGSGTRLTVV.

This clonotype was observed at least ten times. The genes are TRBV6-2 or TRBV6-3 and TRBJ2-1, with 10 bases lining up with TRBD2. From germline, CDR1 is MNHEY and CDR2 SVGEGT. There are 16 residues in the CDR3. With 2 bases clipped from V and 9 bases from J, the junction kept 10 bases outside the gene matches. Written as DNA, the CDR3 is TGTGCCAGCAGTTACGGGCTAGCGGGAGTGGGGAGTGAGCAGTTCTTC. It is translated as CASSYGLAGVGSEQFF.

The CDR3 nucleotides are TGTGCCACCAGCAGAGGACAGGGGGACGAGCAGTACTTC. Translation gives CATSRGQGDEQYF. The chain links TRBV15 to TRBJ2-7, with 9 positions matching TRBD1. The CDR3 is 13 residues long. Trimming at V came to 1 base and at J to 5 bases, leaving 0 bases not matched to a gene. Germline-derived CDR1 and CDR2 are LNHNV and YYDKDF (reference sequence).

This clonotype was seen repeatedly, ten times or more. This sequence joins TRBV18 and TRBJ1-1; the D gene is possibly TRBD1 (6 bases). The CDR3 spans 12 residues. The germline V gene encodes CDR1 KGHSH and CDR2 LQKENI. The germline V and J ends were trimmed by 3 bases and 10 bases, with 12 bases remaining between them. This CDR3 reads CASSPVGAVAFF. The CDR3 DNA sequence: TGTGCCAGCTCACCGGTGGGGGCGGTAGCTTTCTTT. The variable domain in full, with the rest retrieved from reference TRBV18 and TRBJ1-1, is NAGVMQNPRHLVRRRGQEARLRCSPMKGHSHVYWYRQLPEEGLKFMVYLQKENIIDESGMPKERFSAEFPKEGPSILRIQQVVRGDSAAYFCASSPVGAVAFFGQGTRLTVV.

There are many counts of this clonotype. The chain uses TRBV3-1 and TRBJ1-2; D unresolved. CDR1 is LGHDT, CDR2 YNNKEL, per germline (reference sequence). The CDR3 has 12 amino acids. The ends were cut back, 1 base at V and 4 bases at J, with 4 bases in the middle. The chain's CDR3 is CASSQGGYGYTF. For the CDR3, the DNA is TGTGCCAGCAGCCAAGGAGGCTATGGCTACACCTTC.

The sample holds many counts of this clonotype. The chain carries TRBV6-6 and TRBJ1-2; D is unclear. CDR3 size: 12 residues. Per germline, CDR1 MNHNY and CDR2 SVGAGI (reference sequence). Trimming cost V 2 bases and J 8 bases, with 9 bases left between them. This CDR3 reads CASSYESGGYTF. CDR3 nucleotide sequence: TGTGCCAGCAGTTACGAGTCCGGGGGCTACACCTTC.

CDR3 coding DNA: TGTGCCAGCAGTCCCTTGACTGGAGATACGCAGTATTTT. Encoded protein: CASSPLTGDTQYF. The gene calls are TRBV25-1 and TRBJ2-3, with D unresolved. The CDR3 covers 13 residues. In germline, CDR1 is MGHDK, CDR2 SYGVNS. V lost 5 bases and J 5 bases, leaving 11 bases between the germline ends.

This clonotype has ten or more counts. V and J are TRBV7-9 and TRBJ1-3, with TRBD1 matching 9 bases. The germline V gene encodes CDR1 SEHNR and CDR2 FQNEAQ (reference sequence). The CDR3 has 15 amino acids. V shed 8 bases and J 1 base; nucleotides not matched to a gene: 6. The CDR3 spells CASGPDRGSGNTIYF. The CDR3 coding sequence is TGTGCCAGCGGCCCGGACAGGGGATCTGGAAACACCATATATTTT. Full variable domain (rest looked up from reference TRBV7-9 and TRBJ1-3): DTGVSQNPRHKITKRGQNVTFRCDPISEHNRLYWYRQTLGQGPEFLTYFQNEAQLEKSRLLSDRFSAERPKGSFSTLEIQRTEQGDSAMYLCASGPDRGSGNTIYFGEGSWLTVV.

This clonotype was counted ten times or more. This chain links TRBV7-9 with TRBJ2-2, with a possible D match to TRBD1 (6 bases). V lost 4 bases to trimming and J lost 7 bases, with 10 bases between them. CDR3 length: 13 amino acids. Per germline, CDR1 SEHNR and CDR2 FQNEAQ (reference sequence). As DNA, the CDR3 is TGTGCCAGCAGCTACAGGGACGGCGGGGAGCTGTTTTTT. Encoded protein: CASSYRDGGELFF.

This clonotype appeared a few times. A clone one base away is much larger, so this may be a read error. In nucleotides, the CDR3 is TGCGCCAGCAGCTCGGACATATATGGCTACACCTTC. Amino acid sequence: CASSSDIYGYTF. The chain carries TRBV5-1 and TRBJ1-2; TRBD1 is a possible D gene (5 bases). V dropped 3 bases and J dropped 5 bases, with 8 bases sitting between them. The germline CDR1 and CDR2 sequences are SGHRS and YFSETQ. The CDR3 is 12 residues long. The variable domain in full, completed from reference TRBV5-1 and TRBJ1-2, reads KAGVTQTPRYLIKTRGQQVTLSCSPISGHRSVSWYQQTPGQGLQFLFEYFSETQRNKGNFPGRFSGRQFSNSRSEMNVSTLELGDSALYLCASSSDIYGYTFGSGTRLTVV.

The CDR3 protein is CSARVGIRTDTQYF. As DNA, the CDR3 is TGCAGTGCTAGAGTGGGCATCCGCACAGATACGCAGTATTTT. The chain carries TRBV20-1 and TRBJ2-3; D call uncertain. Trimming removed 1 base at V and 1 base at J, with 9 bases between. CDR3 length: 14 residues. Germline V gives CDR1 DFQATT, CDR2 SNEGSKA (reference sequence).

This clonotype was counted many times. The rearrangement joins TRBV7-2 to TRBJ2-3; 12 bases line up with TRBD2. Trimming took 4 bases from V and 6 from J; bases not matched to a gene: 5. There are 15 residues in the CDR3. The V gene's germline CDR1 is SGHTA and CDR2 FQGNSA. The CDR3 here is CASSSPTSGGDTQYF. Here the CDR3 DNA reads TGTGCCAGCAGCTCCCCGACTAGCGGGGGTGATACGCAGTATTTT. The full variable domain, with the rest looked up from reference TRBV7-2 and TRBJ2-3, is GAGVSQSPSNKVTEKGKDVELRCDPISGHTALYWYRQSLGQGLEFLIYFQGNSAPDKSGLPSDRFSAERTGGSVSTLTIQRTQQEDSAVYLCASSSPTSGGDTQYFGPGTRLTVL.

Many counts were recorded for this clonotype. The chain employs TRBV20-1 and TRBJ1-2, with 7 positions matching TRBD1. This CDR3 is built from 16 residues. Germline trimming cut 1 base from V and 1 base from J; bases unmatched to any gene: 9. Per the germline V gene, CDR1 is DFQATT and CDR2 is SNEGSKA (reference sequence). DNA of the CDR3: TGCAGTGCTAGAGTCTGGTCAGGGGGAATTAACTATGGCTACACCTTC. Translation: CSARVWSGGINYGYTF.

This clonotype appeared many times. This chain links TRBV20-1 with TRBJ2-3; TRBD2 agrees at 7 bases. V gave up 5 bases and J gave up 0 bases; unmatched junction bases: 8. Germline-derived CDR1 and CDR2 are DFQATT and SNEGSKA (reference sequence). This CDR3 has 15 residues. The CDR3 is CSAGGEGRSTDTQYF. CDR3 nucleotides: TGCAGTGCTGGAGGGGAGGGGCGTAGCACAGATACGCAGTATTTT.

This clonotype was picked up many times. This chain links TRBV6-1 with TRBJ1-1, with TRBD1 matching over 8 bases. Losses at the gene ends were 4 bases for V and 6 bases for J; bases not matched to a gene: 7. Germline values: CDR1 MNHNS, CDR2 SASEGT. This CDR3 spans 14 amino acids. CDR3 DNA sequence: TGTGCCAGCAGTGCCGACAGGGGTAGAGCTGAAGCTTTCTTT. This translates into CASSADRGRAEAFF.

V usage is TRBV2 and J usage is TRBJ2-1; 10 nucleotides line up with TRBD1. This CDR3 has 13 amino acids. Trimming at V came to 5 bases and at J to 10 bases, leaving 5 bases not matched to a gene. Germline assignment: CDR1 SNHLY and CDR2 FYNNEI. DNA of the CDR3: TGTGCCAGCAGTAGGGACAGGGGCGGAGAGCAGTTCTTC. It is translated as CASSRDRGGEQFF.

The sample holds many counts of this clonotype. V gene TRBV20-1 combines with J gene TRBJ2-7; D call uncertain. The CDR3 spans 16 residues. Between the trimmed V and J ends, which lost 1 base and 2 bases, there was a span of 18 bases. Germline V gene sequence: CDR1 DFQATT, CDR2 SNEGSKA (reference sequence). For the CDR3, the DNA is TGCAGTGCTAGAGTCTTGTTTCCCGGTCTACCCTACGAGCAGTACTTC. The encoded protein is CSARVLFPGLPYEQYF.

This clonotype was seen ten or more times. The chain recombines TRBV4-1 with TRBJ1-4; no firm D call. V dropped 4 bases and J dropped 0 bases, with 9 bases sitting between them. Germline V gives CDR1 MGHRA, CDR2 YSYEKL. This CDR3 is built from 15 residues. The CDR3 DNA reads as TGCGCCAGCAGCCTGAGGATTGCAACTAATGAAAAACTGTTTTTT. Protein product: CASSLRIATNEKLFF.

This chain links TRBV6-2 or TRBV6-3 with TRBJ2-1; TRBD1 matches at 8 bases. Germline values: CDR1 MNHEY, CDR2 SVGEGT. This CDR3 contains 13 residues. With V trimmed by 8 bases and J by 8 bases, 8 bases remained unmatched. CDR3 sequence: CASGDRGWDEQFF. In DNA form, the CDR3 reads TGTGCCAGCGGTGACAGGGGATGGGATGAGCAGTTCTTC.

This clonotype came up many times. The V and J genes are TRBV5-6 and TRBJ2-5, with TRBD1 matching over 8 bases. The CDR3 extends over 13 amino acids. V was clipped by 4 bases and J by 5 bases; unmatched bases: 4. CDR1 and CDR2 from the germline V gene are SGHDT and YYEEEE. CDR3 region: CASSPTGAETQYF. In nucleotides, the CDR3 is TGTGCCAGCAGCCCGACAGGGGCCGAGACCCAGTACTTC.

This clonotype was seen repeatedly, ten times or more. The chain couples TRBV5-1 to TRBJ1-1, with D maybe TRBD1 (5 bases). The V end lost 4 bases, the J end lost 1 base, and 11 bases lay between the germline ends. CDR1 and CDR2 from the germline V gene are SGHRS and YFSETQ. This CDR3 is 14 amino acids long. The CDR3 loop is CASSPGTENTEAFF. The CDR3 DNA follows: TGCGCCAGCAGCCCGGGGACCGAGAACACTGAAGCTTTCTTT.

This clonotype was recorded at least ten times. The chain is built from TRBV28 and TRBJ2-2; D is ambiguous. The length of the CDR3 is 12 residues. Germline V gene sequence: CDR1 MDHEN, CDR2 SYDVKM. V lost 4 bases and J lost 5, with 5 bases in between. The CDR3 DNA follows: TGTGCCAGCAGTTCGCCGACCGGGGAGCTGTTTTTT. Its translation: CASSSPTGELFF.

This clonotype was recorded at least ten times. V and J are TRBV10-3 and TRBJ2-1, with 10 bases that match TRBD2. CDR1 is ENHRY and CDR2 is SYGVKD in the germline V gene. The CDR3 length is 14 residues. V lost 10 bases to trimming and J lost 1 base; unmatched junction nucleotides: 4. The CDR3 sequence: CATIAGGSYNEQFF. In nucleotides, the CDR3 is TGTGCCACGATAGCGGGAGGTTCCTACAATGAGCAGTTCTTC.

This clonotype showed up many times. The rearrangement links TRBV12-3 or TRBV12-4 to TRBJ1-5, with D unclear. The CDR3 spans 18 residues. Trimming removed 3 bases at V and 1 base at J, with 19 bases between. The CDR3 DNA follows: TGTGCCAGCAGTTTGGTCGTCGGAGCTGACCTAAGCAATCAGCCCCAGCATTTT. As protein: CASSLVVGADLSNQPQHF.

About this clonotype itself: No conserved phenylalanine or tryptophan ends this CDR3, so it is likely a read error. CDR3 loop: CASSSFWGEETQYC. CDR3 sequence (DNA): TGTGCCAGCAGCTCCTTTTGGGGGGAGGAGACCCAGTACTGC. J is TRBJ2-5 and V is TRBV5-1; D is possibly TRBD2 (6 bases). This CDR3 contains 14 residues. Germline V gene data show CDR1 as SGHRS and CDR2 as YFSETQ.

This clonotype has at least ten counts. This CDR3 is CASSPGGRTEAFF. In DNA, the CDR3 is TGTGCCAGCAGCCCCGGGGGCCGGACTGAAGCTTTCTTT. The rearrangement links TRBV5-6 to TRBJ1-1; perhaps TRBD1 as D (6 bases). The germline CDR1 and CDR2 sequences are SGHDT and YYEEEE. Deletions cut 4 bases from V and 5 bases from J, with 12 bases between. The CDR3 has 13 residues.

This clonotype was seen many times. The CDR3 reads CASSYSGGPVFF. CDR3 bases: TGTGCCAGCAGTTATTCCGGAGGGCCCGTGTTCTTC. The chain carries TRBV6-5 and TRBJ2-1, with D perhaps TRBD2 (6 bases). Trimming took off 3 bases at V and 15 bases at J, with 15 bases between the two ends. The CDR3 runs to 12 residues. CDR1 MNHEY and CDR2 SVGAGI come from the germline V gene.

There are many counts of this clonotype. The chain links TRBV10-3 to TRBJ2-1; 9 nucleotides match TRBD1. Germline V gene data show CDR1 as ENHRY and CDR2 as SYGVKD. V gave up 4 bases and J gave up 5 bases; unmatched junction bases: 6. CDR3 size: 15 residues. CDR3 residues: CAISGGQGINNEQFF. In nucleotides, the CDR3 is TGTGCCATCAGTGGGGGACAGGGTATCAACAATGAGCAGTTCTTC.

This clonotype was seen ten or more times. CDR3 amino acids: CASSLAGGPAEQFF. CDR3 coding DNA: TGTGCCAGCAGTTTAGCGGGGGGACCCGCGGAGCAGTTCTTC. The gene calls are TRBV12-3 or TRBV12-4 and TRBJ2-1, with D tentatively TRBD2 (6 bases). Trimming cost V 0 bases and J 10 bases, with 13 bases left between them. This CDR3 contains 14 residues.

This clonotype was found many times. This chain connects TRBV18 to TRBJ2-3; no definite D call. This CDR3 has 15 residues. With 3 bases removed from V and 2 bases from J, the gap between germline ends came to 12 bases. Per the germline V gene, CDR1 is KGHSH and CDR2 is LQKENI. CDR3 region: CASSPQIQLTDTQYF. CDR3 coding DNA: TGTGCCAGCTCACCCCAGATTCAACTCACAGATACGCAGTATTTT.